The 14 T cell receptor beta chains reported below all come from one sample, sequenced in a study of blood T cell repertoires in COVID-19. Profiled with immunoSEQ multiplex PCR; TCRdb holds only in-frame clones, not every one. The sample lists 99,000 or so clones; 70% to 90% were seen once. Input material: peripheral blood. The receptors derive from a human donor in a cohort sampled during active COVID-19.

The chain uses TRBV29-1 and TRBJ2-1; TRBD2 agrees at 9 bases. Germline assignment: CDR1 SQVTM and CDR2 ANQGSEA. Trimming at V came to 0 bases and at J to 15 bases, leaving 6 bases not matched to a gene. The CDR3 loop spans 12 amino acids. CDR3 protein: CSVEEVGLAPFF. The CDR3 nucleotides read TGCAGCGTTGAAGAGGTAGGACTAGCGCCGTTCTTC.

CDR3 DNA: TGTGCCAGCAGTCCAAAGGGGGCGATGTACGAGCAGTACTTC. Its protein is CASSPKGAMYEQYF. This chain links TRBV6-6 with TRBJ2-7; 7 positions agree with TRBD1. Germline loops: CDR1 MNHNY, CDR2 SVGAGI (reference sequence). This CDR3 spans 14 amino acids. The junction had 8 bases not matched to a gene; V was cut back by 5 bases and J by 4 bases.

The chain employs TRBV5-1 and TRBJ2-5; D perhaps matches TRBD2 (6 bases). The V gene's germline CDR1 is SGHRS and CDR2 YFSETQ. The CDR3 has 15 residues. Trimming shortened V by 4 bases and J by 2 bases, and 15 bases separated the two germline ends. The CDR3 is CASSPGTLGQETQYF. The CDR3 coding sequence is TGCGCCAGCAGCCCGGGGACTCTGGGGCAAGAGACCCAGTACTTC.

The rearrangement joins TRBV5-1 to TRBJ2-7; D gene uncertain. CDR1 and CDR2 from the germline V gene are SGHRS and YFSETQ. V lost 5 bases and J 2 bases, leaving 8 bases between the germline ends. This CDR3 region has 12 residues. CDR3 sequence (DNA): TGCGCCAGCAGTTCCGACACCTACGAGCAGTACTTC. This translates into CASSSDTYEQYF.

This sequence joins TRBV4-3 and TRBJ1-2, with D possibly being TRBD1 (6 bases). Germline V gives CDR1 LGHNA, CDR2 YSLEER. V was pared by 0 bases and J by 7 bases, with 21 bases between. CDR3 size: 17 residues. The CDR3 nucleotides read TGCGCCAGCAGCCAAGATGAGGGGGATTTCGCTTTGGGTGGCTACACCTTC. This translates into CASSQDEGDFALGGYTF.

The J gene is TRBJ2-5, the V gene TRBV7-2; TRBD1 agrees at 8 bases. The CDR3 is 14 residues long. Trimming cost V 5 bases and J 5 bases; bases outside gene matches: 7. Germline assignment: CDR1 SGHTA and CDR2 FQGNSA. CDR3 sequence reads: CASSPRTGRETQYF. The CDR3 DNA reads as TGTGCCAGCAGCCCCCGGACAGGGCGGGAGACCCAGTACTTC. The whole variable domain, filled in from reference TRBV7-2 and TRBJ2-5, reads GAGVSQSPSNKVTEKGKDVELRCDPISGHTALYWYRQSLGQGLEFLIYFQGNSAPDKSGLPSDRFSAERTGGSVSTLTIQRTQQEDSAVYLCASSPRTGRETQYFGPGTRLLVL.

This clone was counted a few times. V and J are TRBV2 and TRBJ2-2; 8 bases match TRBD2. The J segment lost 5 bases and the V segment lost 11 bases, leaving 7 bases of the junction unmatched. The CDR3 spans 13 residues. CDR1 and CDR2 from the germline V gene are SNHLY and FYNNEI. The DNA for the CDR3 is TGTGCCTCAGAGGCGGGAGGAACCGGGGAGCTGTTTTTT. Protein sequence: CASEAGGTGELFF.

The rearrangement joins TRBV10-3 to TRBJ1-2; tentatively, D is TRBD1 (6 bases). Germline V CDR1 and CDR2: ENHRY, SYGVKD. Trimming cost V 10 bases and J 8 bases, with 17 bases left between them. The CDR3 consists of 12 residues. The CDR3 loop is CASLPGGGGYTF. CDR3 DNA: TGTGCCAGCCTCCCGGGGGGGGGCGGCTACACCTTC.

The chain combines TRBV4-3 with TRBJ1-5; D might be TRBD1 (5 bases). V lost 0 bases to trimming and J lost 7 bases, with 13 bases between them. The CDR3 runs to 15 residues. The germline CDR1 and CDR2 sequences are LGHNA and YSLEER. The CDR3 DNA follows: TGCGCCAGCAGCCAAGATTGGGGGGGTGCGCAGCCCCAGCATTTT. It yields the protein CASSQDWGGAQPQHF.

J is TRBJ2-7 and V is TRBV29-1; TRBD2 might be the D (5 bases). CDR3 size: 13 residues. Between the trimmed V and J ends, which lost 4 bases and 1 base, there was a span of 11 bases. CDR1 is SQVTM, CDR2 ANQGSEA, per germline. This CDR3 is CSVALRLSYEQYF. CDR3 DNA sequence: TGCAGCGTTGCCTTAAGACTATCCTACGAGCAGTACTTC.

This clone was observed a single time. The genes are TRBV7-9 and TRBJ2-2, with a weak D call TRBD1 (5 bases). The ends were cut back, 5 bases at V and 2 bases at J, with 12 bases in the middle. Germline assignment: CDR1 SEHNR and CDR2 FQNEAQ (reference sequence). There are 15 residues in the CDR3. The CDR3 DNA reads TGTGCCAGCAGCCTTTCGACAGTTAACACCGGGGAGCTGTTTTTT. It is translated as CASSLSTVNTGELFF.

The rearrangement links TRBV18 to TRBJ1-1, with D possibly TRBD1 on 6 matching bases. The germline V gene has CDR1 KGHSH and CDR2 LQKENI. The CDR3 contains 16 residues. The V end lost 2 bases, the J end lost 4 bases, and 17 bases lay between the germline ends. The CDR3 sequence is CASSPGVQGRATEAFF. The DNA of the CDR3 is TGTGCCAGCTCACCAGGGGTACAGGGTCGGGCCACTGAAGCTTTCTTT.

The V gene is TRBV28, the J gene TRBJ1-3; D remains unclear. CDR1 is MDHEN and CDR2 is SYDVKM in the germline V gene. Trimming took off 6 bases at V and 1 base at J, with 31 bases between the two ends. The CDR3 is made up of 21 amino acids. CDR3 amino acids: CASRHLPGYFSGVSSGNTIYF. As DNA, the CDR3 is TGTGCCAGCAGACACCTCCCGGGCTACTTTTCCGGGGTTTCGTCTGGAAACACCATATATTTT.

V and J are TRBV4-2 and TRBJ2-4; D perhaps matches TRBD1 (6 bases). V was pared by 0 bases and J by 3 bases, with 21 bases between. The length of the CDR3 is 19 residues. Germline CDR1 reads LGHNA; CDR2 reads YNFKEQ. CDR3 residues: CASSQESASDRTLKNIQYF. The CDR3 DNA follows: TGTGCCAGCAGCCAAGAAAGTGCTTCGGACAGAACCCTCAAAAACATTCAGTACTTC.